This T cell receptor (beta chain) was captured in a study of T cells in Graves' hyperthyroidism and ophthalmopathy. The germline V gene has CDR1 LGHDT and CDR2 YNNKEL (reference sequence). The CDR3 runs 15 residues. V was pared by 3 bases and J by 3 bases, with 4 bases of the junction left unmatched. Regions amplified from RNA transcripts were the TCR beta CDR3 regions. During a first-round RT-PCR of the TCR CDR3, the HTBI primer set was used. TCRdb reprocessed the multiplex PCR reads via MiXCR and lists one record per CDR3 protein. This sample has about 380,000 distinct CDR3 sequences, with 13% found just once.

Sample: blood. The V and J genes are TRBV3-1 and TRBJ1-5; 8 bases line up with TRBD1. This receptor was obtained from a man aged 30 to 45 with Graves' hyperthyroidism that later progressed to Graves' ophthalmopathy. In DNA, the CDR3 is TGTGCCAGCAGCCAGTCGACAGGGGCCAATCAGCCCCAGCATTTT. Encoded protein: CASSQSTGANQPQHF.